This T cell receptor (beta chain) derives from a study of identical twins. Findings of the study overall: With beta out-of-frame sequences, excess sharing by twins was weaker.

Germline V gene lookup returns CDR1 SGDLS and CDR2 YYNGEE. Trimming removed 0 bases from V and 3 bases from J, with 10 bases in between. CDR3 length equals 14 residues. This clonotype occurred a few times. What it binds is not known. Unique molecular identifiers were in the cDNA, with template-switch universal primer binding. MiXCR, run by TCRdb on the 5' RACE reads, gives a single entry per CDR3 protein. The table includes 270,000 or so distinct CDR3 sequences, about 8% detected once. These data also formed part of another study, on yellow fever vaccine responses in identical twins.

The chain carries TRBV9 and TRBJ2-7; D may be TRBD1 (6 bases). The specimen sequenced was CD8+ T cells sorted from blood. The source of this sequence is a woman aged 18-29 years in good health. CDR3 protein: CASSVDRANYEQYF. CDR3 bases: TGTGCCAGCAGCGTAGACAGGGCAAACTACGAGCAGTACTTC.